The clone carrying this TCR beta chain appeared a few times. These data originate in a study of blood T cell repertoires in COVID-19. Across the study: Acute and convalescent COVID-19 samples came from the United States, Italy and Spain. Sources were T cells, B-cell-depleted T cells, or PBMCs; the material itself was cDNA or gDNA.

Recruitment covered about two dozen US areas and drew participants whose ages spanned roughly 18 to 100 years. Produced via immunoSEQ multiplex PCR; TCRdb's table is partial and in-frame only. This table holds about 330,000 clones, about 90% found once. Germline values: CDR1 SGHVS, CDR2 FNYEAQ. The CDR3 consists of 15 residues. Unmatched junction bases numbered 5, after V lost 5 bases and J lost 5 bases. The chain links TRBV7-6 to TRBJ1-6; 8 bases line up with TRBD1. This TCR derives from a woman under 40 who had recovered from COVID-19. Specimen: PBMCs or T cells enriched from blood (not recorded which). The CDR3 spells CASSPRDRNNSPLHF. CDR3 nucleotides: TGTGCCAGCAGCCCCCGGGACAGGAATAATTCACCCCTCCACTTT.